Below are 4 T cell receptor beta chains sequenced from a single sample in a study of sequential checkpoint blockade in melanoma. Treatment indicated: randomized to nivolumab then ipilimumab (arm A) or the reverse (arm B). TCRdb's copy holds only in-frame clones and misses some; the assay was immunoSEQ multiplex PCR. The data contain under 6,000 clones, about 72% of them seen just once; the ten biggest clones take up roughly 53%. The sequencing used CD8+ T cells sorted from blood (inferred from file names), collected from a patient given nivolumab and ipilimumab in sequence. These receptors all stem from a human donor with melanoma.

The gene calls are TRBV11-2 and TRBJ2-7; the match to TRBD1 covers 9 bases. The CDR3 consists of 15 residues. Trimming cost V 4 bases and J 3 bases; bases outside gene matches: 7. Germline loops: CDR1 SGHAT, CDR2 FQNNGV. DNA of the CDR3: TGTGCCAGCAGCTATCCGGGACAGGGCCTCTACGAGCAGTACTTC. Encoded protein: CASSYPGQGLYEQYF. Using reference TRBV11-2 and TRBJ2-7 for the parts outside the CDR3, the full variable domain is EAGVAQSPRYKIIEKRQSVAFWCNPISGHATLYWYQQILGQGPKLLIQFQNNGVVDDSQLPKDRFSAERLKGVDSTLKIQPAKLEDSAVYLCASSYPGQGLYEQYFGPGTRLTVT.

The rearrangement uses TRBV7-6 and TRBJ2-7, with TRBD2 matching over 7 bases. CDR1 and CDR2 from the germline V gene are SGHVS and FNYEAQ. Unmatched junction bases numbered 4, after V lost 5 bases and J lost 0 bases. The CDR3 consists of 14 residues. The CDR3 nucleotides are TGTGCCAGCAGCACCGCGGGGGTCTCCTACGAGCAGTACTTC. It encodes CASSTAGVSYEQYF.

J is TRBJ1-4 and V is TRBV30; tentatively, D is TRBD1 (5 bases). Germline V gene lookup returns CDR1 GTSNPN and CDR2 SVGIG (reference sequence). V was shortened by 4 bases and J by 13 bases, with 19 bases between the two germline ends. The CDR3 consists of 13 residues. CDR3 sequence: CAWNGRAGIGLFF. The CDR3 DNA sequence: TGTGCCTGGAACGGCAGGGCGGGGATAGGACTGTTTTTT.

The gene calls are TRBV25-1 and TRBJ2-2; unclear D gene. This CDR3 contains 14 residues. V dropped 1 base and J dropped 4 bases, with 7 bases sitting between them. Germline V gene data show CDR1 as MGHDK and CDR2 as SYGVNS. The CDR3 reads CASSEFTSTGELFF. Here the CDR3 DNA reads TGTGCCAGCAGTGAATTCACGAGCACCGGGGAGCTGTTTTTT.